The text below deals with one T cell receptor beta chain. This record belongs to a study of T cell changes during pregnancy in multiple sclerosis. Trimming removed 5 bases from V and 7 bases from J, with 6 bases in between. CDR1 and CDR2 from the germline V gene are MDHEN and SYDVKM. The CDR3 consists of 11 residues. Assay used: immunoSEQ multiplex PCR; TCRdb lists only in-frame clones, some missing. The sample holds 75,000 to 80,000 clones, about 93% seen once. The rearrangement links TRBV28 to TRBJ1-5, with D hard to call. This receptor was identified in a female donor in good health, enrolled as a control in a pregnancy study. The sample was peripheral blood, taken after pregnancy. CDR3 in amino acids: CASSTEQPQHF. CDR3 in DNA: TGTGCCAGCAGTACTGAACAGCCCCAGCATTTT.